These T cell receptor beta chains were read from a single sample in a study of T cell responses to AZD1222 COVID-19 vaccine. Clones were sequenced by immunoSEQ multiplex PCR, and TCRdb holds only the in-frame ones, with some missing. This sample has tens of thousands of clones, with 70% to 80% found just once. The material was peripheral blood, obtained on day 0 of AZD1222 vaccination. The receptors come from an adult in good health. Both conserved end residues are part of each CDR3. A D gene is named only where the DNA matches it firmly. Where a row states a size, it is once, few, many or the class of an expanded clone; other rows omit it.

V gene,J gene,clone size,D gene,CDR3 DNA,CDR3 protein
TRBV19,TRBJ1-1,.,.,TGTGCCAGTAGTAAGACAGGACACCCAGAAGCTTTCTTT,CASSKTGHPEAFF
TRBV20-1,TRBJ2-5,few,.,TGCAGTGCTAGTGGTTACGGGTGGGGAGAGACCCAGTACTTC,CSASGYGWGETQYF
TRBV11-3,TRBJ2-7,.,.,TGTGCCAGCAGCTTATCCTGGGGCCCCTCCTACGAGCAGTACTTC,CASSLSWGPSYEQYF
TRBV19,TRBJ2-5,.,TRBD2,TGTGCCAGTAGCGATCAGAGTCCGGGACTAGCGGGCTTAGGGGAGACCCAGTACTTC,CASSDQSPGLAGLGETQYF
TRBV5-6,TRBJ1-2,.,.,TGTGCCAGCAGCTTGGCCCTCGAAGTTTACTATGGCTACACCTTC,CASSLALEVYYGYTF
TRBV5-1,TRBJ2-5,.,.,TGCGCCAGCAGCTTCAGTCAAGAGACCCAGTACTTC,CASSFSQETQYF
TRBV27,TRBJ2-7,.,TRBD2,TGCGCCACCAACCGGGGGGGGTCCTACGAGCAGTACTTC,CATNRGGSYEQYF
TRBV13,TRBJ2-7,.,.,TGTGCCAGCAGCTTAACGGGGGACAGCTACGAGCAGTACTTC,CASSLTGDSYEQYF
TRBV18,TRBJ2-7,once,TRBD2,TGTGCCAGCTCTCCTCGAAGCGGGAGGGCAAACGAGCAGTACTTC,CASSPRSGRANEQYF
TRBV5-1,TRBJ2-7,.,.,TGCGCCAGCAGCTTAGGACAATTTACTGGGTCCTACGAGCAGTACTTC,CASSLGQFTGSYEQYF
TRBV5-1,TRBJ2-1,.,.,TGCGCCAGCGGTACCGATCCGGGCTCACGGGGAGAGCAGTTCTTC,CASGTDPGSRGEQFF
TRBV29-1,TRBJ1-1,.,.,TGCAGCGTTGAAGGGTCAGGGATCACTGAAGCTTTCTTT,CSVEGSGITEAFF
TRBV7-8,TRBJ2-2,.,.,TGTGCCAGCAGCTTACAGCGGAATCCGAACACCGGGGAGCTGTTTTTT,CASSLQRNPNTGELFF
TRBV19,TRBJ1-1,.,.,TGTGCCATAGAAGGGACACCAAACACTGAAGCTTTCTTT,CAIEGTPNTEAFF
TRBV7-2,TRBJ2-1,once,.,TGTGCCAGCAGCTTAGTTAAAATTGAGACGGGGGAGCAGTTCTTC,CASSLVKIETGEQFF
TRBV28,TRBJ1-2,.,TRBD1,TGTGCCAGCAGGGGGACAGGCCAATTCTATGGCTACACCTTC,CASRGTGQFYGYTF
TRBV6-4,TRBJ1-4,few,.,TGTGCCAGCAGTGACTCCACAGGCCCCGGGGGAAAACTGTTTTTT,CASSDSTGPGGKLFF
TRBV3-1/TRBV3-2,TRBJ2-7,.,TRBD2,TGTGCCAGCAGCCAAGATAGAGGCGGGAGAAGTTCCTACGAGCAGTACTTC,CASSQDRGGRSSYEQYF
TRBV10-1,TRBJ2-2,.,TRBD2,TGCGCCAGCGGAGCGGGAGGGGGGACCGGGGAGCTGTTTTTT,CASGAGGGTGELFF
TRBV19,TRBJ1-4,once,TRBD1,TGTGCCAGTACCCCCGGGACAGGTGGTGAAAAACTGTTTTTT,CASTPGTGGEKLFF
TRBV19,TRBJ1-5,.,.,TGTGCCAGTCTGGACAGACCATATAGCAATCAGCCCCAGCATTTT,CASLDRPYSNQPQHF
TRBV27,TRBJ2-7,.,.,TGTGCCAGCAGTTTCTTGATGGGGGGCTACGAGCAGTACTTC,CASSFLMGGYEQYF
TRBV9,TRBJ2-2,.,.,TGTGCCAGCAGCCCCTTAAGCGGAATGAACACCGGGGAGCTGTTTTTT,CASSPLSGMNTGELFF
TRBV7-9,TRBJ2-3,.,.,TGTGCCAGCAGCTTAAGCCGCACAGATACGCAGTATTTT,CASSLSRTDTQYF
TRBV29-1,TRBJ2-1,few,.,TGCAGCGTTGAAGATCGTAGACAGTACAATGAGCAGTTCTTC,CSVEDRRQYNEQFF
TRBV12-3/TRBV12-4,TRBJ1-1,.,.,TGTGCCAGCAGTTTTATGGGAAACACTGAAGCTTTCTTT,CASSFMGNTEAFF
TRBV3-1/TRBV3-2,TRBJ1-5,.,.,TGTGCCAGCAGCCAGTACGGGGGCAATCAGCCCCAGCATTTT,CASSQYGGNQPQHF
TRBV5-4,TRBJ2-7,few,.,TGTGCCAGCAGCTTGGATGGGGGCCGGTACGAGCAGTACTTC,CASSLDGGRYEQYF
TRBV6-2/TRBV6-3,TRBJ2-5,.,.,TGTGCCAGCAGTTCGCACCGACTAGTGGAAGGGGAGACCCAGTACTTC,CASSSHRLVEGETQYF